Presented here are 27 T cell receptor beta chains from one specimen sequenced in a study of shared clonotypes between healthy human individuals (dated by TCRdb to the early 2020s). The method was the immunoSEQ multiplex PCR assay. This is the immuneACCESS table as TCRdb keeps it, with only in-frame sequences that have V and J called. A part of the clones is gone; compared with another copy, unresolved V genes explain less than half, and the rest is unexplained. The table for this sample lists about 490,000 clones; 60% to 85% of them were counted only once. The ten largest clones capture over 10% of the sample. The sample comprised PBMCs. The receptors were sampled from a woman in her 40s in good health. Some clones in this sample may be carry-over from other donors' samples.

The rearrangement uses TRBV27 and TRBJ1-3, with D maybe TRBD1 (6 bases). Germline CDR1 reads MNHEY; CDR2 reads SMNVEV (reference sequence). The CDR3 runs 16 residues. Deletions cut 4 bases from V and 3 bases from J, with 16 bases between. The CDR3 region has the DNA TGTGCCAGCAGTTCTAACAGGGCGGCCAGTGGAAACACCATATATTTT. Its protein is CASSSNRAASGNTIYF.

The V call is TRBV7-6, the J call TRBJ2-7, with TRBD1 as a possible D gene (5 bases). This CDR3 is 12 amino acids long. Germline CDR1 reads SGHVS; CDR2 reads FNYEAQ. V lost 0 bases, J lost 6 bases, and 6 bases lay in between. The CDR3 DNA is TGTGCCAGCAGCTTAGCGGGGCGCGAGCAGTACTTC. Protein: CASSLAGREQYF.

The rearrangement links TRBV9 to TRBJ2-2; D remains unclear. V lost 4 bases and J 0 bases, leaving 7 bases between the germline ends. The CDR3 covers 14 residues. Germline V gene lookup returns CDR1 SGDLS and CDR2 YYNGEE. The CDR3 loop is CASSPRTNTGELFF. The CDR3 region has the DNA TGTGCCAGCAGCCCACGGACGAACACCGGGGAGCTGTTTTTT. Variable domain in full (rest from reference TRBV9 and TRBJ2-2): DSGVTQTPKHLITATGQRVTLRCSPRSGDLSVYWYQQSLDQGLQFLIQYYNGEERAKGNILERFSAQQFPDLHSELNLSSLELGDSALYFCASSPRTNTGELFFGEGSRLTVL.

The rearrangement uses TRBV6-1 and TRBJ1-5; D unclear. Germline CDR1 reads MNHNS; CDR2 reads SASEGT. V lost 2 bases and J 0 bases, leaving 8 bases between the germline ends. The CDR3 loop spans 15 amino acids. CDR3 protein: CASSENHNSNQPQHF. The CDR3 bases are TGTGCCAGCAGTGAAAATCACAATAGCAATCAGCCCCAGCATTTT.

The CDR3 region has the DNA TGTGCCAGCACCCACGGGAGCCGCCTCACAGATACGCAGTATTTT. As protein: CASTHGSRLTDTQYF. V gene TRBV25-1 combines with J gene TRBJ2-3; possibly TRBD2 for D (6 bases). CDR1 is MGHDK, CDR2 SYGVNS, per germline. The length of the CDR3 is 15 residues. Between the trimmed V and J ends, which lost 7 bases and 2 bases, there was a span of 16 bases.

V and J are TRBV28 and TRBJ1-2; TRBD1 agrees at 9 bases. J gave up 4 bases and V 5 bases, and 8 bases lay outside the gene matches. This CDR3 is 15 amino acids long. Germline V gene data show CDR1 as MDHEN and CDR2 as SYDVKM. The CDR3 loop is CASSTIGTGIYGYTF. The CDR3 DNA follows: TGTGCCAGCAGTACCATCGGGACAGGGATCTATGGCTACACCTTC.

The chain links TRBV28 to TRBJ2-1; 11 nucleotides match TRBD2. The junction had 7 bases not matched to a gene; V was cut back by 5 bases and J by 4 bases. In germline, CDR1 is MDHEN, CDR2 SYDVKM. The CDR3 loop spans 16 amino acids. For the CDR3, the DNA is TGTGCCAGCAGTCCTCTAGCGGGAGGAAGTTACAATGAGCAGTTCTTC. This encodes CASSPLAGGSYNEQFF.

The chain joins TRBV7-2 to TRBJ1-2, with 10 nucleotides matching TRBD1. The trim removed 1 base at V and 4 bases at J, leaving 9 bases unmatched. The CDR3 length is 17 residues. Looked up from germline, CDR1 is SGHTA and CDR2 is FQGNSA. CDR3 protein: CASSLGTGTGVSYGYTF. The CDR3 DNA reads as TGTGCCAGCAGCTTAGGGACCGGGACAGGGGTTTCCTATGGCTACACCTTC.

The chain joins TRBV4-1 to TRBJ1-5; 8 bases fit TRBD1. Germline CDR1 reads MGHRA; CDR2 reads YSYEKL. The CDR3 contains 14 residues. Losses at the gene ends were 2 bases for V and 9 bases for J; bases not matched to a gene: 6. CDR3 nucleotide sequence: TGCGCCAGCAGCCAAAGCGGGACAGGTCGGCCCCAGCATTTT. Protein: CASSQSGTGRPQHF.

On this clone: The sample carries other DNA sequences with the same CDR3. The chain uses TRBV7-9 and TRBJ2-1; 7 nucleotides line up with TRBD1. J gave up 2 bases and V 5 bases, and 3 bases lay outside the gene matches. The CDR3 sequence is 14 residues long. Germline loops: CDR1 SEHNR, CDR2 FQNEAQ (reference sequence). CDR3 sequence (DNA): TGTGCCAGCAGCCCAGGACAGGCCTACAATGAGCAGTTCTTC. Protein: CASSPGQAYNEQFF. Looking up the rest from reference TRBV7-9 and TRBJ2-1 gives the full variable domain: DTGVSQNPRHKITKRGQNVTFRCDPISEHNRLYWYRQTLGQGPEFLTYFQNEAQLEKSRLLSDRFSAERPKGSFSTLEIQRTEQGDSAMYLCASSPGQAYNEQFFGPGTRLTVL.

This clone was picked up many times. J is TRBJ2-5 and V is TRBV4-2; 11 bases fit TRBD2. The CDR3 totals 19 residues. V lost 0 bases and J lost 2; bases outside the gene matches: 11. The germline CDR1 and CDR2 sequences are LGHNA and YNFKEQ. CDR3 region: CASSQDRGLAGGRQETQYF. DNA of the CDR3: TGTGCCAGCAGCCAAGATCGAGGGCTAGCGGGAGGTCGGCAAGAGACCCAGTACTTC.

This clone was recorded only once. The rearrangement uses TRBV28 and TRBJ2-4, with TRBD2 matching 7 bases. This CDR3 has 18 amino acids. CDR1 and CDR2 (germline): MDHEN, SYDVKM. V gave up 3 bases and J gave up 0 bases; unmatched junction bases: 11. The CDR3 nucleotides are TGTGCCAGCAGTTTTCCAGCGGGGTTTAATATAGCCAAAAACATTCAGTACTTC. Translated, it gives CASSFPAGFNIAKNIQYF.

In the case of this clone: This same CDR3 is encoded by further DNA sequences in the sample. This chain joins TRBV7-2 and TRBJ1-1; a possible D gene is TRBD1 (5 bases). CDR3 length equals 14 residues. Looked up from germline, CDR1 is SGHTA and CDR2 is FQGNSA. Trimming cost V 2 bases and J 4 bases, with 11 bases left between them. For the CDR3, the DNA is TGTGCCAGCAGCTTATCGGGGGGGGGCACTGAAGCTTTCTTT. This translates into CASSLSGGGTEAFF.

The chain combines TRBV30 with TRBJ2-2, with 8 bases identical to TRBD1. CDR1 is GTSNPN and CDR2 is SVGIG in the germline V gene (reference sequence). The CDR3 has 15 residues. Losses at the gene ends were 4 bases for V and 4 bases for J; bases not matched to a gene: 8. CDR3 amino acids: CAWTEDRAGTGELFF. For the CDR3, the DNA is TGTGCCTGGACCGAGGACAGGGCGGGCACCGGGGAGCTGTTTTTT.

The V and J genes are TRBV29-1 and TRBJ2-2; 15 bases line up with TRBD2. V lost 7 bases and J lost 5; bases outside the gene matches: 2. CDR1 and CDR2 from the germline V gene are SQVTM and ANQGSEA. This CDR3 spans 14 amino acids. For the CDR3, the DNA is TGCAGCGCTGGGACTAGCGGGAGGACCGGGGAGCTGTTTTTT. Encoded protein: CSAGTSGRTGELFF.

The CDR3 region is CASSYGTANTGELFF. CDR3 bases: TGTGCCAGCAGCTATGGGACGGCGAACACCGGGGAGCTGTTTTTT. V is TRBV7-2 and J is TRBJ2-2, with D perhaps TRBD1 or TRBD2 (5 bases each). CDR1 is SGHTA and CDR2 is FQGNSA in the germline V gene. V lost 4 bases and J lost 0, with 9 bases in between. This CDR3 region has 15 residues.

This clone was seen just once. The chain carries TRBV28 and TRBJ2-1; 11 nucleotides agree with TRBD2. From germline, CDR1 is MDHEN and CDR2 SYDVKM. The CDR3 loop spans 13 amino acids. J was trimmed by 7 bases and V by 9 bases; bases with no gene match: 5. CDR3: CASLTSGRNEQFF. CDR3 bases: TGTGCCAGTCTTACTAGCGGGAGAAATGAGCAGTTCTTC. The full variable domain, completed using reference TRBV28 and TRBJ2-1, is DVKVTQSSRYLVKRTGEKVFLECVQDMDHENMFWYRQDPGLGLRLIYFSYDVKMKEKGDIPEGYSVSREKKERFSLILESASTNQTSMYLCASLTSGRNEQFFGPGTRLTVL.

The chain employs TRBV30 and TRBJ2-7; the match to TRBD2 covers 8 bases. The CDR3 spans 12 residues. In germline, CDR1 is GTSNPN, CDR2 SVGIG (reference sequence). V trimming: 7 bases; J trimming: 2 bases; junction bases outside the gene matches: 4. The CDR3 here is CALEGLAYEQYF. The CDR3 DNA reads TGTGCCTTGGAGGGACTAGCCTACGAGCAGTACTTC.

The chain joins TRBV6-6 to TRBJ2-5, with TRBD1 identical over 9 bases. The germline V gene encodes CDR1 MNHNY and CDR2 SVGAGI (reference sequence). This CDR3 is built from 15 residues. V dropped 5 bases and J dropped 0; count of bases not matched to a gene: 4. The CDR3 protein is CASSLTGGYQETQYF. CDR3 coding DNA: TGTGCCAGCAGTCTTACAGGGGGCTACCAAGAGACCCAGTACTTC.

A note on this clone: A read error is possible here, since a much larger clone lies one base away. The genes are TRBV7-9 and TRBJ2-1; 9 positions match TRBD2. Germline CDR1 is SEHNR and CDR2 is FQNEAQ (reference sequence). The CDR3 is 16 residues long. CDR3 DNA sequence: TGTGCCAGCAGCACTAGCGGGTCCAGCTCCTACAATGAGCGGTTCTTC. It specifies CASSTSGSSSYNERFF.

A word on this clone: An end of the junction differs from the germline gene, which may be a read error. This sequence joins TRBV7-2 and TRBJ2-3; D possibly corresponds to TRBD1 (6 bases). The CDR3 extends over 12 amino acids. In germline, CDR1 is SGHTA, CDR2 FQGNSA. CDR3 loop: CASGLTGKAQYF. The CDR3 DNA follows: TGTGCCAGCGGCTTAACAGGGAAGGCGCAGTATTTT.

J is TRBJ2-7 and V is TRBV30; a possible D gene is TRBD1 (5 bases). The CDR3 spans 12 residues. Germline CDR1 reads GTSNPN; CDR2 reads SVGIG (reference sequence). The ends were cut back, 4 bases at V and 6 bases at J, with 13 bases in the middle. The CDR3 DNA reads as TGTGCCTGGATGGTCAGGGTCAGCGAGCAGTACTTC. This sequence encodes CAWMVRVSEQYF.

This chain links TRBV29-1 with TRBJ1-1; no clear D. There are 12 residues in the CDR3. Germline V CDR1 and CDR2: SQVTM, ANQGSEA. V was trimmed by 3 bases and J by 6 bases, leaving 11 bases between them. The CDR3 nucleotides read TGCAGCGTTGAGGAGGCGAGCTCTGAAGCTTTCTTT. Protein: CSVEEASSEAFF.

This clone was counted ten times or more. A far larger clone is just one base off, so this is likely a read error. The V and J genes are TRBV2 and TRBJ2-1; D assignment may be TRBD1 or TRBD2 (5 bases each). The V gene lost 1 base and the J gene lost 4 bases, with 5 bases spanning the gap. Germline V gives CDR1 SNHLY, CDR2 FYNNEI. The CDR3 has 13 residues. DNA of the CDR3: TGTGCCAGCAGTGAAGGGGGGTACAATGAGCAGTTCTTC. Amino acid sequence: CASSEGGYNEQFF.

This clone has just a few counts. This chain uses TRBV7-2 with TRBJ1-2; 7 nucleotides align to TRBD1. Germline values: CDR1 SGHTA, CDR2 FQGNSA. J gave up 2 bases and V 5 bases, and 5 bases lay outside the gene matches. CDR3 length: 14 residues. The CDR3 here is CASSPDRANYGYTF. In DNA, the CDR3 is TGTGCCAGCAGCCCCGACAGGGCAAACTATGGCTACACCTTC.

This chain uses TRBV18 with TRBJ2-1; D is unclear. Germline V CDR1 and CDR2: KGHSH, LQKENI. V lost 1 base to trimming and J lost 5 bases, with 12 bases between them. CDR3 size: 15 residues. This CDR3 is CASSPRIESDNEQFF. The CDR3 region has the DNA TGTGCCAGCTCACCACGTATAGAGTCGGACAATGAGCAGTTCTTC.

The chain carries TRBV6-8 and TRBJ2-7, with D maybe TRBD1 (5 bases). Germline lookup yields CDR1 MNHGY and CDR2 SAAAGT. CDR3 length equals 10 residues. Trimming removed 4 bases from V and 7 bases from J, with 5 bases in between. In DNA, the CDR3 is TGTGCCAGCAGTTGGACAGAGCAGTACTTC. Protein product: CASSWTEQYF.